Presented here are 9 T cell receptor beta chains from one specimen sequenced in a study of cytomegalovirus exposure and HLA in healthy donors. The PCR was carried out with 60 Vbeta primers and 13 Jbeta primers. Generated by immunoSEQ multiplex PCR, the TCRdb table keeps only in-frame clones and is missing some. The sample holds 58,000 or so clones, roughly 70% seen once. The specimen was PBMCs. These receptors originate from a man aged 45-60 years in good health and CMV-seropositive.

The chain is built from TRBV7-2 and TRBJ2-7; 9 bases map to TRBD2. This CDR3 is 15 amino acids long. Trimming cost V 1 base and J 3 bases; bases outside gene matches: 4. CDR1 is SGHTA, CDR2 FQGNSA, per germline. The CDR3 nucleotides are TGTGCCAGCAGCTTAGTGGCTAGCGGGGACTACGAGCAGTACTTC. Amino acids: CASSLVASGDYEQYF. Full variable domain (remainder filled in from reference TRBV7-2 and TRBJ2-7): GAGVSQSPSNKVTEKGKDVELRCDPISGHTALYWYRQSLGQGLEFLIYFQGNSAPDKSGLPSDRFSAERTGGSVSTLTIQRTQQEDSAVYLCASSLVASGDYEQYFGPGTRLTVT.

This chain links TRBV6-1 with TRBJ1-2; D is possibly TRBD1 (6 bases). Looked up from germline, CDR1 is MNHNS and CDR2 is SASEGT. This CDR3 region has 13 residues. Trimming pared 3 bases from V and 3 bases from J, leaving 8 bases between. The CDR3 nucleotides read TGTGCCAGCAGTGACAGGGGCGACTATGGCTACACCTTC. It is translated as CASSDRGDYGYTF.

The rearrangement joins TRBV4-3 to TRBJ2-4, with D possibly TRBD2 on 7 matching bases. This CDR3 region has 13 residues. Trimming removed 2 bases at V and 10 bases at J, with 12 bases between. Germline-derived CDR1 and CDR2 are LGHNA and YSLEER. The CDR3 region is CASSQRGALIQYF. The CDR3 DNA is TGCGCCAGCAGCCAACGGGGGGCCCTAATTCAGTACTTC.

J is TRBJ1-4 and V is TRBV15, with D perhaps TRBD1 (6 bases). The CDR3 is 15 amino acids. Trimming took off 8 bases at V and 6 bases at J, with 19 bases between the two ends. Germline loops: CDR1 LNHNV, CDR2 YYDKDF (reference sequence). CDR3 nucleotide sequence: TGTGCCACCGGTGGTACACAGGGCCGTGATGAAAAACTGTTTTTT. It yields the protein CATGGTQGRDEKLFF.

The chain recombines TRBV7-6 with TRBJ2-3; D might be TRBD2 (5 bases). From germline, CDR1 is SGHVS and CDR2 FNYEAQ. Trimming took 5 bases from V and 5 from J, leaving 14 bases between them. The CDR3 consists of 14 residues. CDR3 DNA sequence: TGTGCCAGCAGCCGACGGGGTGGAGGAGATACGCAGTATTTT. Translating gives CASSRRGGGDTQYF.

The CDR3: CASRRDLGEQYF. The CDR3 bases are TGTGCCAGCAGAAGGGACTTGGGCGAGCAGTACTTC. The chain employs TRBV6-6 and TRBJ2-7; weak D call: TRBD2 (6 bases). The length of the CDR3 is 12 residues. CDR1 MNHNY and CDR2 SVGAGI come from the germline V gene (reference sequence). V was cut by 6 bases and J by 6 bases, with 12 bases left in between.

V is TRBV29-1 and J is TRBJ2-7, with 7 bases fitting TRBD1. This CDR3 contains 12 residues. V was clipped by 4 bases and J by 5 bases; unmatched bases: 5. Germline assignment: CDR1 SQVTM and CDR2 ANQGSEA. CDR3 region: CSVVQGFNEQYF. The DNA of the CDR3 is TGCAGCGTTGTACAGGGGTTTAACGAGCAGTACTTC.

This chain links TRBV10-2 with TRBJ1-1; D perhaps matches TRBD1 (5 bases). Germline V lookup: CDR1 WSHSY, CDR2 SAAADI. CDR3 length equals 12 residues. The V end lost 6 bases, the J end lost 3 bases, and 8 bases lay between the germline ends. CDR3 nucleotides: TGCGCCAGCAGGCCGGGGGACACTGAAGCTTTCTTT. It is translated as CASRPGDTEAFF.

The chain recombines TRBV7-9 with TRBJ1-1, with 12 bases fitting TRBD1. The CDR3 is made up of 17 amino acids. Germline V gives CDR1 SEHNR, CDR2 FQNEAQ (reference sequence). Trimming cost V 5 bases and J 1 base; bases outside gene matches: 8. The CDR3 region is CASSHRDRGPSNTEAFF. CDR3 bases: TGTGCCAGCAGCCACCGGGACAGGGGGCCATCGAACACTGAAGCTTTCTTT. The full variable domain, completed using reference TRBV7-9 and TRBJ1-1, is DTGVSQNPRHKITKRGQNVTFRCDPISEHNRLYWYRQTLGQGPEFLTYFQNEAQLEKSRLLSDRFSAERPKGSFSTLEIQRTEQGDSAMYLCASSHRDRGPSNTEAFFGQGTRLTVV.